The 12 T cell receptor beta chains given below trace back to one sample, sequenced in a study of T and B cells in COVID-19 patients. Multiplex PCR with BIOMED2 TRB-A/B primer pools amplified TRB rearrangements. A single record per CDR3 protein comes from TCRdb applying MiXCR to the multiplex PCR reads. The top ten clones hold about 22% of a sample with about 8,700 distinct CDR3 sequences, 25% to 40% of them seen once. Blood genomic DNA input for TRB amplification was 250-500 ng. The sequenced sample was blood. These receptors were collected from a human donor who had recovered from COVID-19.

The J gene is TRBJ1-2, the V gene TRBV19; 10 bases agree with TRBD1. CDR3 length: 17 residues. Germline CDR1 LNHDA, CDR2 SQIVND (reference sequence). V was pared by 3 bases and J by 8 bases, with 15 bases of the junction left unmatched. The CDR3 nucleotides are TGTGCCAGTAGTATTCGGGGGACAGGGGTTTCTTCGGACGGCTACACCTTC. Amino acids: CASSIRGTGVSSDGYTF.

The chain has TRBV5-1 and TRBJ2-2; D call uncertain. The CDR3 is made up of 17 amino acids. Germline assignment: CDR1 SGHRS and CDR2 YFSETQ. V lost 0 bases and J lost 4, with 16 bases in between. The CDR3 coding sequence is TGCGCCAGCAGCTTGGTGGGTGGCCCCTATGGCACCGGGGAGCTGTTTTTT. Encoded protein: CASSLVGGPYGTGELFF. Based on the CDR3 plus reference TRBV5-1 and TRBJ2-2, the full variable domain is KAGVTQTPRYLIKTRGQQVTLSCSPISGHRSVSWYQQTPGQGLQFLFEYFSETQRNKGNFPGRFSGRQFSNSRSEMNVSTLELGDSALYLCASSLVGGPYGTGELFFGEGSRLTVL.

In the case of this clonotype: The CDR3 does not close with the conserved phenylalanine or tryptophan, likely indicating a read error. The V and J genes are TRBV11-1 and TRBJ2-5, with a weak D call TRBD2 (6 bases). CDR1 and CDR2 (germline): SGHAT, FQDESV (reference sequence). The CDR3 has 13 residues. Deletions cut 5 bases from V and 1 base from J, with 8 bases between. The CDR3 coding sequence is TGTGCCAGCAGCCCCGGGGGCCAAGAGACCCAGTACTTA. Its protein product is CASSPGGQETQYL.

V gene TRBV18 combines with J gene TRBJ2-1; TRBD2 matches 9 bases. This CDR3 contains 19 residues. V dropped 3 bases and J dropped 3; count of bases not matched to a gene: 15. Germline CDR1 reads KGHSH; CDR2 reads LQKENI. The CDR3 is CASSPRVAGEGNLYNEQFF. CDR3 nucleotides: TGTGCCAGCTCACCCCGAGTAGCGGGGGAGGGTAACCTCTACAATGAGCAGTTCTTC.

Only a few counts were recorded for this clonotype. The chain joins TRBV20-1 to TRBJ2-2, with TRBD2 identical over 11 bases. CDR3 length: 14 residues. J was trimmed by 7 bases and V by 6 bases; bases with no gene match: 7. Germline lookup yields CDR1 DFQATT and CDR2 SNEGSKA (reference sequence). The DNA of the CDR3 is TGCAGTGCCGCTCGACTAGCGGGGCTCGGGGAGCTGTTTTTT. Encoded protein: CSAARLAGLGELFF.

The CDR3 region has the DNA TGTGCCAGCAGTTACTCGAACCCGTGGCAGTATAGCAATCAGCCCCAGCATTTT. Protein: CASSYSNPWQYSNQPQHF. The V gene is TRBV6-1, the J gene TRBJ1-5; D gene uncertain. The CDR3 runs 18 residues. Germline-derived CDR1 and CDR2 are MNHNS and SASEGT. V was cut by 5 bases and J by 0 bases, with 20 bases left in between.

This sequence joins TRBV20-1 and TRBJ2-1, with 10 nucleotides matching TRBD2. CDR1 and CDR2 (germline): DFQATT, SNEGSKA (reference sequence). With 3 bases clipped from V and 7 bases from J, the junction kept 12 bases outside the gene matches. The CDR3 totals 16 residues. In nucleotides, the CDR3 is TGCAGTGCTAGGCAGCGGGGGGGCCGTAGTGGTAATGAGCAGTTCTTC. It is translated as CSARQRGGRSGNEQFF.

The chain carries TRBV5-6 and TRBJ1-5, with no clear D. V gave up 0 bases and J gave up 1 base, with 14 bases separating them. This CDR3 spans 17 amino acids. In germline, CDR1 is SGHDT, CDR2 YYEEEE. CDR3 sequence reads: CASSLGYGRRSNQPQHF. The CDR3 DNA follows: TGTGCCAGCAGCTTGGGTTATGGACGCCGGAGCAATCAGCCCCAGCATTTT. Together with reference TRBV5-6 and TRBJ1-5, the CDR3 gives the full variable domain: DAGVTQSPTHLIKTRGQQVTLRCSPKSGHDTVSWYQQALGQGPQFIFQYYEEEERQRGNFPDRFSGHQFPNYSSELNVNALLLGDSALYLCASSLGYGRRSNQPQHFGDGTRLSIL.

This clonotype occurred a few times. This chain connects TRBV12-3 or TRBV12-4 to TRBJ2-3; D remains unclear. V lost 8 bases, J lost 6 bases, and 12 bases lay in between. CDR3 length: 12 amino acids. CDR3 amino acids: CASGNLVDTQYF. The CDR3, as DNA: TGTGCCAGCGGAAATCTGGTGGATACGCAGTATTTT.

The gene calls are TRBV27 and TRBJ2-7; 15 positions agree with TRBD2. J gave up 3 bases and V 2 bases, and 5 bases lay outside the gene matches. The CDR3 runs to 17 residues. Germline V gives CDR1 MNHEY, CDR2 SMNVEV (reference sequence). The DNA for the CDR3 is TGTGCCAGCAGTTTAGGGACTAGCGGGGGGACAGACTACGAGCAGTACTTC. Its translation: CASSLGTSGGTDYEQYF.

The chain combines TRBV9 with TRBJ1-6, with TRBD1 matching 8 bases. The CDR3 loop spans 15 amino acids. Trimming took 1 base from V and 7 from J; bases not matched to a gene: 4. The V gene's germline CDR1 is SGDLS and CDR2 YYNGEE. The CDR3 loop reads CASSVQGARNSPLHF. Written as DNA, the CDR3 is TGTGCCAGCAGCGTACAGGGGGCGCGAAATTCACCCCTCCACTTT.

This clonotype is medium-sized (0.01 to 0.1%). The chain combines TRBV27 with TRBJ2-1; the D is unclear. V dropped 3 bases and J dropped 5 bases, with 2 bases sitting between them. The CDR3 totals 11 residues. CDR1 MNHEY and CDR2 SMNVEV come from the germline V gene (reference sequence). The CDR3 spells CASSFNNEQFF. DNA for the CDR3: TGTGCCAGCAGTTTCAACAATGAGCAGTTCTTC.